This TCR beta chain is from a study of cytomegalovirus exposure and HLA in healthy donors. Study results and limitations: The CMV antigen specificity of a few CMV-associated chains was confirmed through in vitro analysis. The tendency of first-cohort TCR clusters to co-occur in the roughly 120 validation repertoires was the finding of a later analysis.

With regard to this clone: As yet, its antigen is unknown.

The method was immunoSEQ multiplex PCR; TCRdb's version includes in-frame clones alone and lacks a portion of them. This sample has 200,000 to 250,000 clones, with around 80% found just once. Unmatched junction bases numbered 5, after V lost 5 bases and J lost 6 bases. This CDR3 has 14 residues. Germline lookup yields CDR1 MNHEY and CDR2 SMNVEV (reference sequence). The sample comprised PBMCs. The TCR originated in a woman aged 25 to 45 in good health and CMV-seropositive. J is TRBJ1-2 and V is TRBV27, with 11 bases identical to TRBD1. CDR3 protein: CASSQDRGRDGYTF. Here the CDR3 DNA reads TGTGCCAGCAGTCAGGACAGGGGGCGCGATGGCTACACCTTC.